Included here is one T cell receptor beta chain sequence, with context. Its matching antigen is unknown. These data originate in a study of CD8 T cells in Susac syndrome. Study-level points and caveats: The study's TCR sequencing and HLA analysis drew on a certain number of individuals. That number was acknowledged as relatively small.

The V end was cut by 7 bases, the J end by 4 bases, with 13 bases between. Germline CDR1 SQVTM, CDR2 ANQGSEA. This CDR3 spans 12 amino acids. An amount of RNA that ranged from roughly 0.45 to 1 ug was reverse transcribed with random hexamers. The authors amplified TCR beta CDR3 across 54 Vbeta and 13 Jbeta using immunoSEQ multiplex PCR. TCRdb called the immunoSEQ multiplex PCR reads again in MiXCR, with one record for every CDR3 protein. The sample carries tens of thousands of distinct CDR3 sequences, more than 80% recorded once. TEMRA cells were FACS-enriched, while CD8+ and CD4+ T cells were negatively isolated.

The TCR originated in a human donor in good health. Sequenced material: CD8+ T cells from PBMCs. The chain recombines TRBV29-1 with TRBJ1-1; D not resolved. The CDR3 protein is CSAPGLGTEAFF. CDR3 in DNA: TGCAGCGCGCCAGGTCTGGGCACTGAAGCTTTCTTT.